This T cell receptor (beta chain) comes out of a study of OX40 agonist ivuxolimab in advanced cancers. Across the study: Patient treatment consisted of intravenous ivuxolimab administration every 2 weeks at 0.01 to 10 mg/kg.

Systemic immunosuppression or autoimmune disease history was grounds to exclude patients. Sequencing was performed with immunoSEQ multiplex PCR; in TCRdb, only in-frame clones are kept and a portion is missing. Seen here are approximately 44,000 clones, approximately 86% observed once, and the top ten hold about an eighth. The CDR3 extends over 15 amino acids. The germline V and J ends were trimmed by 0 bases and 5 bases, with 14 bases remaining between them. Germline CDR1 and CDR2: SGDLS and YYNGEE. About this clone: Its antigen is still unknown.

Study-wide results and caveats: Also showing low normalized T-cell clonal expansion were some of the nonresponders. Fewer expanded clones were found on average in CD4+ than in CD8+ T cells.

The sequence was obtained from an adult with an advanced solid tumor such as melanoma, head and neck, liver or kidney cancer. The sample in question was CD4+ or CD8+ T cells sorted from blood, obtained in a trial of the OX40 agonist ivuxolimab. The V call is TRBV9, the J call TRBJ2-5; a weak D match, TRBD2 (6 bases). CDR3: CASSVVGGGLETQYF. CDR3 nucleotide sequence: TGTGCCAGCAGCGTAGTTGGAGGAGGGTTGGAGACCCAGTACTTC. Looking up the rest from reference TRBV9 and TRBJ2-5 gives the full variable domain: DSGVTQTPKHLITATGQRVTLRCSPRSGDLSVYWYQQSLDQGLQFLIQYYNGEERAKGNILERFSAQQFPDLHSELNLSSLELGDSALYFCASSVVGGGLETQYFGPGTRLLVL.